Presented here are 12 T cell receptor beta chains from one specimen sequenced in a study of T cells after yellow fever vaccination. TCRdb re-analysed the 5' RACE reads in MiXCR, keeping a single row per CDR3 protein. The sample carries hundreds of thousands of distinct CDR3 sequences, 9% to 15% recorded once. The specimen was PBMCs, collected on the day of the yellow fever booster vaccination. These receptors all come from a young man who received the YFV17D yellow fever vaccine.

The chain is built from TRBV5-1 and TRBJ2-1, with 7 bases that match TRBD2. With 0 bases clipped from V and 9 bases from J, the junction kept 9 bases outside the gene matches. The CDR3 sequence is 15 residues long. Germline-derived CDR1 and CDR2 are SGHRS and YFSETQ. The chain's CDR3 is CASSLGGEVAGEQFF. The CDR3 DNA reads as TGCGCCAGCAGCTTGGGGGGAGAAGTAGCGGGTGAGCAGTTCTTC.

This clonotype was counted between two and nine times. The J gene is TRBJ2-2, the V gene TRBV20-1, with TRBD2 matching over 13 bases. V lost 0 bases and J lost 2; bases outside the gene matches: 6. CDR1 DFQATT and CDR2 SNEGSKA come from the germline V gene (reference sequence). The CDR3 sequence is 18 residues long. The CDR3 DNA reads TGCAGTGCTAGAGATCGGAGGACTAGCGGGGGCAACACCGGGGAGCTGTTTTTT. Translated, it gives CSARDRRTSGGNTGELFF.

This clonotype was detected a few times. V is TRBV28 and J is TRBJ2-1; TRBD2 aligns across 12 bases. This CDR3 comprises 15 residues. CDR1 and CDR2 from the germline V gene are MDHEN and SYDVKM. J lost 4 bases, V lost 6 bases, and 4 bases had no gene match. CDR3 in amino acids: CASRTTSGGYNEQFF. The CDR3 coding sequence is TGTGCCAGCAGAACGACTAGCGGGGGATACAATGAGCAGTTCTTC.

The chain uses TRBV30 and TRBJ2-7; the D is unclear. CDR3 size: 12 residues. Trimming took off 7 bases at V and 1 base at J, with 11 bases between the two ends. Germline V CDR1 and CDR2: GTSNPN, SVGIG (reference sequence). This chain's CDR3 is CAYDGKSYEQYF. Here the CDR3 DNA reads TGTGCCTACGATGGGAAATCCTACGAGCAGTACTTC.

This clonotype was seen a handful of times. The chain uses TRBV7-2 and TRBJ1-1; TRBD1 matches at 8 bases. This CDR3 has 16 residues. Germline V CDR1 and CDR2: SGHTA, FQGNSA. V gave up 1 base and J gave up 4 bases; unmatched junction bases: 8. CDR3 protein: CASSLEGQGAGTEAFF. The CDR3 region has the DNA TGTGCCAGCAGCTTAGAAGGGCAGGGGGCCGGCACTGAAGCTTTCTTT.

The chain has TRBV7-9 and TRBJ2-7, with TRBD2 identical over 12 bases. The CDR3 is 16 amino acids. The J segment lost 4 bases and the V segment lost 5 bases, leaving 9 bases of the junction unmatched. Germline V gives CDR1 SEHNR, CDR2 FQNEAQ (reference sequence). The CDR3: CASSVSGTSGSYEQYF. CDR3 DNA: TGTGCCAGCAGCGTATCCGGGACTAGCGGGTCTTACGAGCAGTACTTC.

This clonotype came up a few times. The CDR3 loop is CASGGQGIRYTF. DNA for the CDR3: TGTGCCAGCGGGGGACAGGGTATACGCTACACCTTC. This chain joins TRBV9 and TRBJ1-2; 9 positions agree with TRBD1. This CDR3 is built from 12 residues. Per germline, CDR1 SGDLS and CDR2 YYNGEE. Trimming removed 7 bases from V and 9 bases from J; junction bases left unmatched: 7.

The gene calls are TRBV18 and TRBJ1-5; weak D call: TRBD1 (5 bases). This CDR3 is 15 amino acids long. Germline assignment: CDR1 KGHSH and CDR2 LQKENI. Trimming cost V 8 bases and J 3 bases, with 17 bases left between them. The DNA for the CDR3 is TGTGCCAGCGTCCCCCCCGCGGACAACAATCAGCCCCAGCATTTT. It yields the protein CASVPPADNNQPQHF. Variable domain in full (rest from reference TRBV18 and TRBJ1-5): NAGVMQNPRHLVRRRGQEARLRCSPMKGHSHVYWYRQLPEEGLKFMVYLQKENIIDESGMPKERFSAEFPKEGPSILRIQQVVRGDSAAYFCASVPPADNNQPQHFGDGTRLSIL.

V is TRBV30 and J is TRBJ1-4; D possibly corresponds to TRBD1 (5 bases). The V gene's germline CDR1 is GTSNPN and CDR2 SVGIG (reference sequence). Trimming left V 7 bases short and J 4 bases short, with 13 bases between. The CDR3 loop spans 13 amino acids. CDR3 sequence reads: CAYHRRGNEKLFF. The CDR3 coding sequence is TGTGCCTACCACAGGAGGGGTAATGAAAAACTGTTTTTT.

This clonotype was picked up a small number of times. The gene calls are TRBV5-4 and TRBJ2-5, with D possibly matching TRBD2 (6 bases). Trimming shortened V by 4 bases and J by 3 bases, and 16 bases separated the two germline ends. This CDR3 contains 15 residues. Germline lookup yields CDR1 SGHNT and CDR2 YYREEE (reference sequence). CDR3 residues: CASSPRRGPEETQYF. DNA for the CDR3: TGTGCCAGCAGCCCACGGAGGGGTCCAGAAGAGACCCAGTACTTC.

This clonotype was detected only a few times. This chain uses TRBV6-6 with TRBJ1-1, with D tentatively TRBD1 (6 bases). The V end lost 6 bases, the J end lost 7 bases, and 12 bases lay between the germline ends. The CDR3 sequence is 12 residues long. Looked up from germline, CDR1 is MNHNY and CDR2 is SVGAGI (reference sequence). CDR3 loop: CASSGTPREAFF. The CDR3 DNA is TGTGCCAGCAGCGGGACACCACGTGAAGCTTTCTTT.

This clonotype has a handful of counts. The chain uses TRBV11-2 and TRBJ2-1; weak D call: TRBD2 (6 bases). This CDR3 has 15 residues. The V gene lost 3 bases and the J gene lost 4 bases, with 13 bases spanning the gap. From germline, CDR1 is SGHAT and CDR2 FQNNGV. The CDR3 DNA follows: TGTGCCAGCAGCTTTAGCGGAACAGAGTACAATGAGCAGTTCTTC. This translates into CASSFSGTEYNEQFF. The whole variable domain, remainder taken from reference TRBV11-2 and TRBJ2-1, is EAGVAQSPRYKIIEKRQSVAFWCNPISGHATLYWYQQILGQGPKLLIQFQNNGVVDDSQLPKDRFSAERLKGVDSTLKIQPAKLEDSAVYLCASSFSGTEYNEQFFGPGTRLTVL.